This T cell receptor beta chain appears in the sequencing data of a study of T cell changes during pregnancy in multiple sclerosis. The protocol was immunoSEQ multiplex PCR, while the TCRdb copy is restricted to in-frame clones and leaves out a portion. This repertoire shows over 65,000 clones, approximately 94% found once; its top ten account for approximately 0.63%. This clonotype originated in a female donor with multiple sclerosis, enrolled in a pregnancy study. The sequenced sample was peripheral blood, obtained in the third trimester of pregnancy.

The DNA of the CDR3 is TGTGCCAGCAGCCCGGCCAGACAGGGGGCTAGTAGTAATTCACCCCTCCACTTT. It specifies CASSPARQGASSNSPLHF. The V call is TRBV7-9, the J call TRBJ1-6, with 10 bases fitting TRBD1. The CDR3 is 18 residues long. Unmatched junction bases numbered 13, after V lost 5 bases and J lost 6 bases. Germline V gene data show CDR1 as SEHNR and CDR2 as FQNEAQ (reference sequence). Variable domain in full (rest from reference TRBV7-9 and TRBJ1-6): DTGVSQNPRHKITKRGQNVTFRCDPISEHNRLYWYRQTLGQGPEFLTYFQNEAQLEKSRLLSDRFSAERPKGSFSTLEIQRTEQGDSAMYLCASSPARQGASSNSPLHFGNGTRLTVT.